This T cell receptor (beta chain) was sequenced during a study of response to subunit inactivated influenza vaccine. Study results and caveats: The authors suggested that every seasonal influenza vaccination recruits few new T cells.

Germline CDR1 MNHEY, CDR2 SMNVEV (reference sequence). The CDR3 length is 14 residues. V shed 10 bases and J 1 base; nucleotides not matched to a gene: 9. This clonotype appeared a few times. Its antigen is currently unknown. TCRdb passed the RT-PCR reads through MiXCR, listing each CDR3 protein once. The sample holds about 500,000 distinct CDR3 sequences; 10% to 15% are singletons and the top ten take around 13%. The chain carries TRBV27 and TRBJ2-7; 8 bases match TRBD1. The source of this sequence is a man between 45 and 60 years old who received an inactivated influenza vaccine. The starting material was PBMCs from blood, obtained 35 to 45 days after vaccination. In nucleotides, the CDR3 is TGTGCCACCAGAGACAGGGGACCGTCCTACGAGCAGTACTTC. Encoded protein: CATRDRGPSYEQYF.